This T cell receptor beta chain stems from a study of Graves' ophthalmopathy and Graves' hyperthyroidism. CDR3 regions of TCR beta were amplified from RNA transcripts. The library came from an HTBI-primed first-round RT-PCR and a second-round multiplex PCR. MiXCR, applied by TCRdb to the multiplex PCR reads, yields one record per CDR3 protein. The sample includes about 380,000 distinct CDR3 sequences, just over 15% of them seen just once. Study-level results: Most expanded clonotypes from thyroid (those above 0.001 frequency) were also found in blood. Ophthalmopathy progression was predicted by the model at more than 55% sensitivity and approximately 72% specificity.

Trimming took 4 bases from V and 8 from J, leaving 15 bases between them. The V gene's germline CDR1 is SGDLS and CDR2 YYNGEE. CDR3 size: 14 residues. This clonotype was found many times. No antigen is known for it. Diagnostic conclusions were grounded in clinical symptoms, serum thyroxine, TRAb, thyroid ultrasound and orbital computed tomography. Fresh peripheral blood (approximately 10 ml) yielded the PBMCs. This chain links TRBV9 with TRBJ2-2; unclear D gene. The source material was peripheral blood. This TCR was recovered from a woman younger than 30 with stable Graves' hyperthyroidism. CDR3 residues: CASSRGPGVGELFF. CDR3 nucleotide sequence: TGTGCCAGCAGCAGAGGACCTGGAGTGGGGGAGCTGTTTTTT.